These 5 T cell receptor beta chains were all obtained from the same sample, sequenced in a study of cytomegalovirus exposure and HLA in healthy donors. Some clones are missing from TCRdb's copy, which holds only in-frame ones; the method was immunoSEQ multiplex PCR. The table has 100,000 to 120,000 clones, approximately 86% seen once. The sample taken for sequencing was PBMCs. Receptor source: a woman aged 18-29 years in good health and CMV-seronegative.

The DNA of the CDR3 is TGTGCCAGCAGTGAAGGGTCAGGGTGGGGCACCGGGGAGCTGTTTTTT. It yields the protein CASSEGSGWGTGELFF. The genes are TRBV2 and TRBJ2-2; TRBD1 is a possible D gene (5 bases). CDR3 length: 16 residues. Germline V gene sequence: CDR1 SNHLY, CDR2 FYNNEI. Trimming left V 1 base short and J 4 bases short, with 13 bases between.

This clone was counted a single time. The CDR3 is CASDPGQGIDGYTF. In DNA form, the CDR3 reads TGTGCCAGCGATCCGGGACAGGGAATCGATGGCTACACCTTC. The chain has TRBV10-3 and TRBJ1-2; TRBD1 matches 9 bases. The CDR3 runs 14 residues. CDR1 and CDR2 (germline): ENHRY, SYGVKD. Losses at the gene ends were 10 bases for V and 6 bases for J; bases not matched to a gene: 12.

The J gene is TRBJ1-2, the V gene TRBV7-9; 7 bases fit TRBD1. J was trimmed by 7 bases and V by 1 base; bases with no gene match: 15. CDR3 length: 17 residues. CDR1 and CDR2 from the germline V gene are SEHNR and FQNEAQ (reference sequence). CDR3 coding DNA: TGTGCCAGCAGCTTAGGAGGGTCCGGCAGGGGGACTTTTGGCTACACCTTC. It specifies CASSLGGSGRGTFGYTF.

This clone was seen only once. The gene calls are TRBV10-1 and TRBJ1-1; possibly TRBD1 for D (5 bases). V dropped 5 bases and J dropped 8 bases, with 18 bases sitting between them. The CDR3 sequence is 14 residues long. Germline loops: CDR1 WNHNN, CDR2 SYGVQD (reference sequence). CDR3 sequence (DNA): TGCGCCAGCAGTAAAGACCCGTCCTGGGGCGAAGCTTTCTTT. Protein product: CASSKDPSWGEAFF.

The V call is TRBV7-3, the J call TRBJ1-4; D remains unclear. This CDR3 has 13 residues. CDR1 and CDR2 from the germline V gene are SGHTA and FQGTGA. V was trimmed by 1 base and J by 8 bases, leaving 8 bases between them. The CDR3: CASSLSGGEKLFF. The CDR3 region has the DNA TGTGCCAGCAGCTTAAGTGGAGGGGAAAAACTGTTTTTT.